Below, 15 T cell receptor beta chains from the same sample are listed, as sequenced in a study of T-cell reconstitution after alpha-beta-depleted transplantation in children. This sample's TCRbeta library carried unique molecular identifier barcodes. TCRdb itself ran the PCR reads through MiXCR, one entry per CDR3 protein. The sample holds nearly 400,000 distinct CDR3 sequences, 20% seen once. This material consisted of PBMCs from the stem cell graft donor, taken from the stem cell graft. The receptors shown here come from a human donor who donated a stem cell graft to a child with acute myeloid leukemia.

This sequence joins TRBV5-1 and TRBJ2-6; maybe TRBD2 (6 bases). The CDR3 length is 17 residues. CDR1 is SGHRS and CDR2 is YFSETQ in the germline V gene. Trimming cost V 5 bases and J 0 bases, with 15 bases left between them. The DNA of the CDR3 is TGCGCCAGCAGTAGGTTGGCCGGGAGCTCTGGGGCCAACGTCCTGACTTTC. Amino acid sequence: CASSRLAGSSGANVLTF.

This clonotype has a count of ten or more. This rearrangement joins TRBV20-1 to TRBJ2-7; TRBD1 aligns across 8 bases. The CDR3 extends over 15 amino acids. Germline CDR1 reads DFQATT; CDR2 reads SNEGSKA (reference sequence). V shed 0 bases and J 2 bases; nucleotides not matched to a gene: 6. CDR3 region: CSARDRTGQTYEQYF. In DNA, the CDR3 is TGCAGTGCTAGAGACAGGACAGGGCAAACCTACGAGCAGTACTTC.

This clonotype was detected many times. The chain couples TRBV20-1 to TRBJ2-3; TRBD2 agrees at 7 bases. In germline, CDR1 is DFQATT, CDR2 SNEGSKA (reference sequence). Trimming removed 6 bases from V and 6 bases from J; junction bases left unmatched: 9. The CDR3 length is 13 residues. CDR3: CSAPRPSGDTQYF. The CDR3 nucleotides are TGCAGTGCCCCCCGGCCTAGCGGTGATACGCAGTATTTT.

V gene TRBV29-1 combines with J gene TRBJ2-2; D unresolved. The CDR3 loop spans 13 amino acids. Between the trimmed V and J ends, which lost 6 bases and 4 bases, there was a span of 12 bases. In germline, CDR1 is SQVTM, CDR2 ANQGSEA. DNA for the CDR3: TGCAGCGTGGCCCAAGCCCCCACCGGGGAGCTGTTTTTT. Encoded protein: CSVAQAPTGELFF.

The gene calls are TRBV13 and TRBJ2-7; 10 bases agree with TRBD2. There are 16 residues in the CDR3. V lost 2 bases, J lost 5 bases, and 9 bases stayed unmatched. The germline V gene encodes CDR1 PRHDT and CDR2 FYEKMQ (reference sequence). The CDR3 sequence: CASSLFSPSGRNEQYF. In DNA, the CDR3 is TGTGCCAGCAGCTTATTTAGTCCTAGCGGGAGAAACGAGCAGTACTTC. Looking up the rest from reference TRBV13 and TRBJ2-7 gives the full variable domain: AAGVIQSPRHLIKEKRETATLKCYPIPRHDTVYWYQQGPGQDPQFLISFYEKMQSDKGSIPDRFSAQQFSDYHSELNMSSLELGDSALYFCASSLFSPSGRNEQYFGPGTRLTVT.

A word on this clonotype: Mismatch with germline at one junction end may stem from a read error. This rearrangement joins TRBV6-1 to TRBJ2-1; tentatively, D is TRBD1 (6 bases). The germline gives CDR1 MNHNS, CDR2 SASEGT. The CDR3 sequence is 14 residues long. The CDR3 is CSSRPGGARNEQFF. The CDR3 DNA is TGTTCCAGCAGGCCTGGGGGCGCCCGCAATGAGCAGTTCTTC.

This chain links TRBV9 with TRBJ2-3; the D gene is possibly TRBD2 (5 bases). V dropped 0 bases and J dropped 2 bases, with 7 bases sitting between them. This CDR3 is built from 14 residues. CDR1 is SGDLS, CDR2 YYNGEE, per germline. In DNA, the CDR3 is TGTGCCAGCAGCGTAGGAGCGGTCACAGATACGCAGTATTTT. Amino acids: CASSVGAVTDTQYF.

The CDR3 loop reads CASRSGNEKLFF. The CDR3 DNA reads TGTGCCAGCAGGTCGGGGAATGAAAAACTGTTTTTT. This chain uses TRBV28 with TRBJ1-4; D not certain. The length of the CDR3 is 12 residues. V lost 6 bases and J lost 5, with 7 bases in between. CDR1 MDHEN and CDR2 SYDVKM come from the germline V gene.

This clonotype turned up a few times. The gene calls are TRBV27 and TRBJ2-1; no definite D call. The CDR3 has 13 residues. V lost 0 bases to trimming and J lost 6 bases, with 6 bases between them. CDR1 MNHEY and CDR2 SMNVEV come from the germline V gene (reference sequence). CDR3 nucleotide sequence: TGTGCCAGCAGTTTATCGAGCATCAATGAGCAGTTCTTC. Translating it yields CASSLSSINEQFF.

The chain joins TRBV20-1 to TRBJ2-1; 8 positions agree with TRBD2. Per the germline V gene, CDR1 is DFQATT and CDR2 is SNEGSKA (reference sequence). This CDR3 is built from 17 residues. J gave up 0 bases and V 5 bases, and 12 bases lay outside the gene matches. CDR3 region: CSARGLDSDSSYNEQFF. CDR3 in DNA: TGCAGTGCTCGGGGACTAGATAGCGATAGCTCCTACAATGAGCAGTTCTTC.

The chain uses TRBV27 and TRBJ2-7, with 7 bases identical to TRBD2. There are 15 residues in the CDR3. V dropped 4 bases and J dropped 2; count of bases not matched to a gene: 8. Germline lookup yields CDR1 MNHEY and CDR2 SMNVEV (reference sequence). In DNA form, the CDR3 reads TGTGCCAGCAGTTCACGAGCGGGAACCACCTACGAGCAGTACTTC. Translation gives CASSSRAGTTYEQYF.

This clonotype has at least ten counts. This chain joins TRBV20-1 and TRBJ2-5; D uncertain. Germline V gene data show CDR1 as DFQATT and CDR2 as SNEGSKA (reference sequence). The CDR3 is 11 amino acids. Trimming took off 8 bases at V and 5 bases at J, with 12 bases between the two ends. This CDR3 is CSHRRMETQYF. In DNA form, the CDR3 reads TGCAGTCACCGCCGGATGGAGACCCAGTACTTC.

The chain joins TRBV6-5 to TRBJ2-1; 11 bases align to TRBD2. Trimming at V came to 4 bases and at J to 10 bases, leaving 6 bases not matched to a gene. Germline lookup yields CDR1 MNHEY and CDR2 SVGAGI. CDR3 length: 14 amino acids. The CDR3 bases are TGTGCCAGCAGTTTAATAGCGGGAGGGCTGGAGCAGTTCTTC. Its translation is CASSLIAGGLEQFF.

The V and J genes are TRBV2 and TRBJ2-2; 7 positions agree with TRBD1. The CDR3 is made up of 15 amino acids. Per the germline V gene, CDR1 is SNHLY and CDR2 is FYNNEI. V gave up 6 bases and J gave up 5 bases; unmatched junction bases: 9. The CDR3 DNA reads as TGTGCCAGCAGCGCCACGGGACAGTTAACCGGGGAGCTGTTTTTT. Amino acid sequence: CASSATGQLTGELFF. The full variable domain, with the rest looked up from reference TRBV2 and TRBJ2-2, is EPEVTQTPSHQVTQMGQEVILRCVPISNHLYFYWYRQILGQKVEFLVSFYNNEISEKSEIFDDQFSVERPDGSNFTLKIRSTKLEDSAMYFCASSATGQLTGELFFGEGSRLTVL.

As to this clonotype: One junction end disagrees with the germline gene, perhaps due to a read error. The J gene is TRBJ2-7, the V gene TRBV28; possible D gene TRBD2, 6 bases. The CDR3 runs to 12 residues. Germline loops: CDR1 MDHEN, CDR2 SYDVKM. CDR3 coding DNA: TGTGCCAGCGGGCGGGGCCCCTACGAGCACTACTTC. Encoded protein: CASGRGPYEHYF.